The clone carrying this TCR beta chain was counted many times. The antigen is unknown. The CDR3 contains 15 residues. The V segment lost 4 bases and the J segment 4 bases; nucleotides outside the gene matches: 7. CDR1 and CDR2 from the germline V gene are DFQATT and SNEGSKA (reference sequence). This entry is derived from a study of T cells in Graves' hyperthyroidism and ophthalmopathy. Study-level points and caveats: The model made its ophthalmopathy prediction, and onset followed a median approximately six months later. Patients with ophthalmopathy were separated from those with stable hyperthyroidism by a 13 V-J model. Most clonotypes expanded in the thyroid (above 0.001) were also present in blood.

Researchers amplified the TCR beta CDR3 regions from RNA transcripts. Using the HTBI primer set, a first-round RT-PCR was run on the TCR CDR3. TCRdb re-derived calls from the multiplex PCR reads in MiXCR, one entry per CDR3 protein. The data hold hundreds of thousands of distinct CDR3 sequences, with over 10% observed a single time. Thyroid ultrasound and orbital computed tomography, with clinical symptoms and serum thyroxine and TRAb, informed diagnoses. The gene calls are TRBV20-1 and TRBJ2-5; 12 bases are shared with TRBD1. Sample: blood. This TCR was recovered from a woman younger than 35 with Graves' hyperthyroidism. The CDR3 region has the DNA TGCAGTGCTAACCGGGACAGGGGGCTGGTAGAGACCCAGTACTTC. Its translation: CSANRDRGLVETQYF.